This TCR beta chain was obtained from a study of blood T cell repertoires in COVID-19. In the study overall: In each case, the material was cDNA or gDNA derived from T cells, B-cell-depleted T cells, or PBMCs.

Participant-reported clinical history was the basis for cohort assignment. Recovery meant two consecutive negative NP/OP PCR tests, professional clearance, or resolved symptoms. V was shortened by 4 bases and J by 4 bases, with 11 bases between the two germline ends. The CDR3 is 13 residues long. Germline V gene lookup returns CDR1 SGHRS and CDR2 YFSETQ. Original processing methods: Scientists estimated how many nucleated cells there were by amplifying reference gene primers. Generated by immunoSEQ multiplex PCR, the TCRdb table keeps only in-frame clones and is missing some. The V and J calls and clone size come from that table; D and trimming were worked out from the DNA. The sample yields about 330,000 clones, 88% seen once.

The sequence came from a man younger than 40 who had recovered from COVID-19. The rearrangement joins TRBV5-1 to TRBJ1-2; D uncertain. Material for sequencing was PBMCs or T cells enriched from blood (not recorded which). The CDR3 DNA is TGCGCCAGCAGCGCCCCGAGGTCCTATGGCTACACCTTC. It translates to CASSAPRSYGYTF.